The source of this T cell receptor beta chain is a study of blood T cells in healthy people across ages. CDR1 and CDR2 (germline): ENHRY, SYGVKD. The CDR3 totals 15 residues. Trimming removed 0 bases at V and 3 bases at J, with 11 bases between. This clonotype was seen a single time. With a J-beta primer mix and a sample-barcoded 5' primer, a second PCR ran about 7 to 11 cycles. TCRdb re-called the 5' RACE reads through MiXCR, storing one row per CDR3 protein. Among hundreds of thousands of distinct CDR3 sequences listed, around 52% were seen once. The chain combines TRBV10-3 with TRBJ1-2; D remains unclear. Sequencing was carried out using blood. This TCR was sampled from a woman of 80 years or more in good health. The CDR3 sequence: CAISESSYPDYGYTF. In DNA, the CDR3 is TGTGCCATCAGTGAGTCGAGTTATCCTGACTATGGCTACACCTTC.